The next 30 T cell receptor beta chains were all read from a single sample in a study of cytomegalovirus exposure and HLA in healthy donors. Primers for the PCR totalled 60 Vbeta and 13 Jbeta. Produced via immunoSEQ multiplex PCR; TCRdb's table is partial and in-frame only. Among approximately 170,000 clones listed, approximately 80% were seen once. The material sequenced was PBMCs. Receptors were obtained from a woman aged 18-35 years in good health and CMV-seronegative.

This clone was picked up a small number of times. The chain is built from TRBV6-5 and TRBJ2-1; 10 nucleotides match TRBD1. Germline loops: CDR1 MNHEY, CDR2 SVGAGI. This CDR3 is built from 15 residues. The trim removed 0 bases at V and 4 bases at J, leaving 0 bases unmatched. CDR3 protein: CASSYSGQGYNEQFF. The DNA for the CDR3 is TGTGCCAGCAGTTACTCGGGACAGGGGTACAATGAGCAGTTCTTC.

V is TRBV5-6 and J is TRBJ1-3; TRBD1 matches 7 bases. Germline V gives CDR1 SGHDT, CDR2 YYEEEE. The ends lost 3 bases at V and 2 bases at J; junction bases unmatched: 5. The CDR3 is 15 amino acids. The CDR3 DNA follows: TGTGCCAGCAGCTCTTTAGGGGGCCCTGGAAACACCATATATTTT. This codes for CASSSLGGPGNTIYF. Full variable domain (missing parts from reference TRBV5-6 and TRBJ1-3): DAGVTQSPTHLIKTRGQQVTLRCSPKSGHDTVSWYQQALGQGPQFIFQYYEEEERQRGNFPDRFSGHQFPNYSSELNVNALLLGDSALYLCASSSLGGPGNTIYFGEGSWLTVV.

The chain uses TRBV5-1 and TRBJ1-3; 12 bases fit TRBD1. The ends lost 5 bases at V and 4 bases at J; junction bases unmatched: 4. The CDR3 runs to 15 residues. Germline values: CDR1 SGHRS, CDR2 YFSETQ. CDR3 bases: TGCGCCAGCAGTCCCGGGACAGGGGGCGGAAACACCATATATTTT. Amino acids: CASSPGTGGGNTIYF.

The chain employs TRBV7-9 and TRBJ1-5, with D uncertain. Trimming cost V 5 bases and J 2 bases, with 13 bases left between them. CDR3 size: 15 residues. Germline CDR1 SEHNR, CDR2 FQNEAQ (reference sequence). Written as DNA, the CDR3 is TGTGCCAGCAGCCCCGGGGTCGATGGCAATCAGCCCCAGCATTTT. It specifies CASSPGVDGNQPQHF.

The V gene is TRBV18, the J gene TRBJ2-1; perhaps TRBD2 as D (5 bases). This CDR3 has 14 amino acids. Trimming left V 3 bases short and J 8 bases short, with 14 bases between. The germline gives CDR1 KGHSH, CDR2 LQKENI. The CDR3 DNA reads TGTGCCAGCTCACCGGACTCGGGTCATCATGAGCAGTTCTTC. It encodes CASSPDSGHHEQFF.

The chain couples TRBV10-2 to TRBJ1-2; D unresolved. This CDR3 has 12 amino acids. The ends were cut back, 3 bases at V and 5 bases at J, with 7 bases in the middle. Germline V gene data show CDR1 as WSHSY and CDR2 as SAAADI. As DNA, the CDR3 is TGCGCCAGCAGTGAAAGTACATATGGCTACACCTTC. Translated: CASSESTYGYTF.

This chain uses TRBV29-1 with TRBJ1-1; D not certain. The length of the CDR3 is 12 residues. The V and J ends lost 4 bases and 4 bases respectively, with 10 bases between them. Germline V lookup: CDR1 SQVTM, CDR2 ANQGSEA. The chain's CDR3 is CSVVRGSTEAFF. The CDR3 DNA reads as TGCAGCGTTGTGCGGGGTAGCACTGAAGCTTTCTTT.

This clone was seen only once. The gene calls are TRBV19 and TRBJ2-7, with D maybe TRBD2 (6 bases). This CDR3 is built from 12 residues. V lost 11 bases to trimming and J lost 2 bases, with 13 bases between them. Germline lookup yields CDR1 LNHDA and CDR2 SQIVND (reference sequence). The CDR3 DNA is TGTGCCTGTCGGGGGTCCACCTACGAGCAGTACTTC. Its translation is CACRGSTYEQYF.

The gene calls are TRBV7-2 and TRBJ2-7; D gene uncertain. The CDR3 totals 12 residues. V was pared by 0 bases and J by 2 bases, with 2 bases between. Germline V gene sequence: CDR1 SGHTA, CDR2 FQGNSA. The CDR3 here is CASSLATYEQYF. The CDR3 DNA sequence: TGTGCCAGCAGCTTAGCCACCTACGAGCAGTACTTC.

The CDR3 loop is CASRREGGGNQPQHF. CDR3 coding DNA: TGTGCCAGCAGGAGGGAGGGGGGCGGCAATCAGCCCCAGCATTTT. This chain joins TRBV6-1 and TRBJ1-5; perhaps TRBD1 as D (6 bases). From germline, CDR1 is MNHNS and CDR2 SASEGT. This CDR3 has 15 amino acids. Trimming pared 6 bases from V and 2 bases from J, leaving 14 bases between.

This clone has just a few counts. V is TRBV6-1 and J is TRBJ2-7, with D perhaps matching TRBD1 (5 bases). Trimming cost V 2 bases and J 0 bases, with 11 bases left between them. This CDR3 comprises 15 residues. Looked up from germline, CDR1 is MNHNS and CDR2 is SASEGT. The CDR3 DNA is TGTGCCAGCAGTGAACAACAGGCAAGCTCCTACGAGCAGTACTTC. It is translated as CASSEQQASSYEQYF.

The gene calls are TRBV28 and TRBJ2-5; 7 bases map to TRBD1. Germline V gene lookup returns CDR1 MDHEN and CDR2 SYDVKM. The CDR3 sequence is 15 residues long. V was clipped by 6 bases and J by 3 bases; unmatched bases: 10. DNA of the CDR3: TGTGCCAGCAGGATAGCCGGGACAGCCGAAGAGACCCAGTACTTC. The encoded protein is CASRIAGTAEETQYF.

V and J are TRBV19 and TRBJ2-7; 9 bases fit TRBD2. Germline V gives CDR1 LNHDA, CDR2 SQIVND (reference sequence). Trimming removed 9 bases from V and 7 bases from J; junction bases left unmatched: 13. This CDR3 has 14 residues. The CDR3: CASTRGSGSREQYF. The CDR3 nucleotides read TGTGCCAGCACCCGCGGTAGCGGGAGTAGGGAGCAGTACTTC.

The chain links TRBV7-6 to TRBJ2-3; D might be TRBD1 (6 bases). Germline lookup yields CDR1 SGHVS and CDR2 FNYEAQ. The CDR3 contains 16 residues. With 0 bases removed from V and 7 bases from J, the gap between germline ends came to 17 bases. The CDR3 loop reads CASSLAAGVNRNTQYF. In nucleotides, the CDR3 is TGTGCCAGCAGCTTAGCGGCAGGGGTCAATCGGAATACGCAGTATTTT.

This chain links TRBV27 with TRBJ2-2; D unresolved. CDR1 and CDR2 from the germline V gene are MNHEY and SMNVEV (reference sequence). This CDR3 has 15 amino acids. V lost 1 base to trimming and J lost 1 base, with 7 bases between them. The CDR3 sequence: CASSLYSRNTGELFF. CDR3 nucleotide sequence: TGTGCCAGCAGTTTATACTCGCGGAACACCGGGGAGCTGTTTTTT.

V gene TRBV28 combines with J gene TRBJ2-1; 10 bases line up with TRBD2. The CDR3 is 20 amino acids. The V segment lost 5 bases and the J segment 3 bases; nucleotides outside the gene matches: 19. CDR1 is MDHEN, CDR2 SYDVKM, per germline. The CDR3 DNA reads TGTGCCAGCAGTCACATCCGGGCCAGCACCGGGACTAGCGTCTACAATGAGCAGTTCTTC. Protein sequence: CASSHIRASTGTSVYNEQFF.

The gene calls are TRBV2 and TRBJ2-7, with a possible D match to TRBD1 (5 bases). CDR1 and CDR2 (germline): SNHLY, FYNNEI. There are 13 residues in the CDR3. V lost 7 bases, J lost 3 bases, and 13 bases lay in between. CDR3 amino acids: CASKLDDSYEQYF. The CDR3 DNA follows: TGTGCCAGCAAACTCGACGACAGCTACGAGCAGTACTTC.

DNA for the CDR3: TGTGCCAGCAGCTTGGCTGGCGGGAGAGGAAACAATGAGCAGTTCTTC. This codes for CASSLAGGRGNNEQFF. The chain carries TRBV5-4 and TRBJ2-1; 7 nucleotides line up with TRBD2. The ends lost 0 bases at V and 5 bases at J; junction bases unmatched: 8. Germline V gene sequence: CDR1 SGHNT, CDR2 YYREEE (reference sequence). The CDR3 consists of 16 residues.

The chain couples TRBV14 to TRBJ2-7; 13 nucleotides match TRBD2. V was pared by 1 base and J by 7 bases, with 10 bases of the junction left unmatched. CDR1 SGHDN and CDR2 FVKESK come from the germline V gene. CDR3 length: 17 amino acids. The CDR3 DNA reads as TGTGCCAGCAGCCAAGTATCAGGGTCGGGACTAGCGGGGGAGCAGTACTTC. Translated, it gives CASSQVSGSGLAGEQYF.

V gene TRBV19 combines with J gene TRBJ2-2; TRBD1 aligns across 9 bases. The CDR3 runs to 16 residues. Germline V CDR1 and CDR2: LNHDA, SQIVND (reference sequence). The ends lost 9 bases at V and 6 bases at J; junction bases unmatched: 14. The CDR3 protein is CASGKQGAVKAGELFF. Written as DNA, the CDR3 is TGTGCCAGCGGGAAACAGGGGGCGGTAAAGGCCGGGGAGCTGTTTTTT.

This clone was detected only a few times. The CDR3 protein is CASSVVVGSEQYF. The CDR3 region has the DNA TGTGCCAGCAGCGTAGTGGTGGGCTCCGAGCAGTACTTC. This sequence joins TRBV9 and TRBJ2-7, with D unresolved. The CDR3 contains 13 residues. CDR1 and CDR2 from the germline V gene are SGDLS and YYNGEE. The V end lost 0 bases, the J end lost 6 bases, and 10 bases lay between the germline ends.

The DNA of the CDR3 is TGTGCCAGCAGTTACGGGGACTCCTATGGCTACACCTTC. It translates to CASSYGDSYGYTF. This sequence joins TRBV6-5 and TRBJ1-2; a possible D gene is TRBD1 (5 bases). Between the trimmed V and J ends, which lost 2 bases and 4 bases, there was a span of 8 bases. The CDR3 loop spans 13 amino acids. CDR1 MNHEY and CDR2 SVGAGI come from the germline V gene.

The chain combines TRBV4-2 with TRBJ2-2; TRBD2 aligns across 7 bases. V lost 5 bases to trimming and J lost 5 bases; unmatched junction nucleotides: 8. The CDR3 is made up of 15 amino acids. The germline V gene has CDR1 LGHNA and CDR2 YNFKEQ. The CDR3 region is CASSNAGEWTGELFF. The CDR3 region has the DNA TGTGCCAGCAGCAACGCGGGGGAATGGACCGGGGAGCTGTTTTTT.

The J gene is TRBJ2-3, the V gene TRBV2; D ambiguous. V shed 6 bases and J shed 3 bases, with 10 bases lying between them. The CDR3 loop spans 13 amino acids. The V gene's germline CDR1 is SNHLY and CDR2 FYNNEI. The CDR3 is CASSDRVTDTQYF. The CDR3 DNA reads as TGTGCCAGCAGCGACCGGGTGACAGATACGCAGTATTTT.

The chain recombines TRBV2 with TRBJ2-7, with a weak D call TRBD1 (6 bases). Germline V gene data show CDR1 as SNHLY and CDR2 as FYNNEI. The CDR3 is 13 residues long. Trimming removed 8 bases at V and 3 bases at J, with 14 bases between. Written as DNA, the CDR3 is TGTGCCAGCTCTACCGGGACACACTACGAGCAGTACTTC. This encodes CASSTGTHYEQYF.

This chain connects TRBV11-2 to TRBJ2-2, with D perhaps TRBD1 (7 bases). The length of the CDR3 is 15 residues. CDR1 SGHAT and CDR2 FQNNGV come from the germline V gene. Trimming took off 9 bases at V and 2 bases at J, with 16 bases between the two ends. CDR3 in DNA: TGTGCCAGAAGGGCGGGACAGATTAACACCGGGGAGCTGTTTTTT. This sequence encodes CARRAGQINTGELFF.

V gene TRBV15 combines with J gene TRBJ2-1; D gene unclear. This CDR3 region has 13 residues. Germline lookup yields CDR1 LNHNV and CDR2 YYDKDF (reference sequence). Trimming shortened V by 5 bases and J by 4 bases, and 9 bases separated the two germline ends. This CDR3 reads CATSGGEYNEQFF. The CDR3 DNA is TGTGCCACCAGCGGTGGAGAGTACAATGAGCAGTTCTTC.

V usage is TRBV5-4 and J usage is TRBJ2-7, with D unclear. In germline, CDR1 is SGHNT, CDR2 YYREEE (reference sequence). The CDR3 spans 14 residues. Trimming removed 4 bases at V and 0 bases at J, with 11 bases between. CDR3 region: CASSLVADSYEQYF. In DNA, the CDR3 is TGTGCCAGCAGCCTCGTGGCCGACTCCTACGAGCAGTACTTC.

The chain is built from TRBV2 and TRBJ1-2, with D perhaps matching TRBD1 (5 bases). The CDR3 is 13 residues long. In germline, CDR1 is SNHLY, CDR2 FYNNEI. With 7 bases removed from V and 4 bases from J, the gap between germline ends came to 13 bases. CDR3 nucleotide sequence: TGTGCCAGCAAGGCTCTCAGGGCCTATGGCTACACCTTC. This codes for CASKALRAYGYTF.

The chain joins TRBV4-3 to TRBJ1-2; tentatively, D is TRBD1 (5 bases). Germline-derived CDR1 and CDR2 are LGHNA and YSLEER. The CDR3 length is 17 residues. Trimming removed 1 base from V and 7 bases from J, with 22 bases in between. CDR3 nucleotide sequence: TGCGCCAGCAGCCAAGGGGGCAGGGTAGGTTTGCTGTCTGGCTACACCTTC. It codes for CASSQGGRVGLLSGYTF.